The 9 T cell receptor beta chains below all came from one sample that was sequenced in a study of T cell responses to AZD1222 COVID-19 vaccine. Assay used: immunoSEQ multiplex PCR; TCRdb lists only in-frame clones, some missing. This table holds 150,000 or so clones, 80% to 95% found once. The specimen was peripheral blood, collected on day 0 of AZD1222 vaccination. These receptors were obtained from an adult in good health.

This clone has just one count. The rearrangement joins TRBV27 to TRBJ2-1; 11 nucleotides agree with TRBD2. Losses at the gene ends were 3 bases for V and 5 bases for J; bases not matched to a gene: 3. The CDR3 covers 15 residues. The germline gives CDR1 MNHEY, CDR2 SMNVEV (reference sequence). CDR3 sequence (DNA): TGTGCCAGCAGTTTGGGGACTAGCGGAAACAATGAGCAGTTCTTC. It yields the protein CASSLGTSGNNEQFF.

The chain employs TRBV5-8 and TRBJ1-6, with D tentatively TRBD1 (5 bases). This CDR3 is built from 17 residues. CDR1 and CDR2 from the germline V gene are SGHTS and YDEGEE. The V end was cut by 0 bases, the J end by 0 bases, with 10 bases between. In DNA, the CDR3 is TGTGCCAGCAGCTTGGGGGGGTCGAGCTCCTATAATTCACCCCTCCACTTT. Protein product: CASSLGGSSSYNSPLHF.

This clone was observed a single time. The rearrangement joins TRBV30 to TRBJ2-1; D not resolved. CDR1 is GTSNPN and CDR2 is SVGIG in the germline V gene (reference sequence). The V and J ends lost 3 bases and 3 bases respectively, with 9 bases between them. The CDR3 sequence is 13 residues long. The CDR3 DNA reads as TGTGCCTGGAGGACGGCCAACTACAATGAGCAGTTCTTC. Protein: CAWRTANYNEQFF. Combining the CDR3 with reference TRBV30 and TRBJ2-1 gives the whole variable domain SQTIHQWPATLVQPVGSPLSLECTVEGTSNPNLYWYRQAAGRGLQLLFYSVGIGQISSEVPQNLSASRPQDRQFILSSKKLLLSDSGFYLCAWRTANYNEQFFGPGTRLTVL.

Here the CDR3 reads CASQGQSPDGYTF. The CDR3 nucleotides read TGTGCCAGCCAGGGACAATCACCGGATGGCTACACCTTC. This rearrangement joins TRBV28 to TRBJ1-2; D might be TRBD1 (6 bases). The CDR3 sequence is 13 residues long. V was trimmed by 8 bases and J by 6 bases, leaving 16 bases between them. The germline V gene encodes CDR1 MDHEN and CDR2 SYDVKM.

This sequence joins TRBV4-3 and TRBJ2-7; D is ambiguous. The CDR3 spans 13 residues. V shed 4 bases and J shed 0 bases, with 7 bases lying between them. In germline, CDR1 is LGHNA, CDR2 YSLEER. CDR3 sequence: CASSLGISYEQYF. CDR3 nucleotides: TGCGCCAGCAGCCTTGGGATCTCCTACGAGCAGTACTTC.

The CDR3, as DNA: TGTGCCAGCAGCCAAGCCAGGGGCGCCAGTTTTAGCACAGATACGCAGTATTTT. Translating it yields CASSQARGASFSTDTQYF. This chain links TRBV3-1 (or the pseudogene TRBV3-2) with TRBJ2-3, with a weak D call TRBD1 (6 bases). CDR1 and CDR2 (germline): LGHDT, YNNKEL (reference sequence). Between the trimmed V and J ends, which lost 1 base and 0 bases, there was a span of 17 bases. The CDR3 extends over 18 amino acids.

In nucleotides, the CDR3 is TGTGCCTGGAGCCTGGGGGGGGGCCCTAATGAAAAACTGTTTTTT. The encoded protein is CAWSLGGGPNEKLFF. The chain uses TRBV30 and TRBJ1-4; D is perhaps TRBD1 (6 bases). The CDR3 is 15 residues long. V shed 3 bases and J shed 3 bases, with 14 bases lying between them. Germline lookup yields CDR1 GTSNPN and CDR2 SVGIG (reference sequence).

CDR3 amino acids: CASSAWQLTDTQYF. The CDR3 coding sequence is TGTGCCAGCAGTGCCTGGCAACTAACAGATACGCAGTATTTT. The gene calls are TRBV6-2 or TRBV6-3 and TRBJ2-3; D is unclear. Trimming pared 5 bases from V and 3 bases from J, leaving 12 bases between. Germline V gene data show CDR1 as MNHEY and CDR2 as SVGEGT. The CDR3 has 14 residues.

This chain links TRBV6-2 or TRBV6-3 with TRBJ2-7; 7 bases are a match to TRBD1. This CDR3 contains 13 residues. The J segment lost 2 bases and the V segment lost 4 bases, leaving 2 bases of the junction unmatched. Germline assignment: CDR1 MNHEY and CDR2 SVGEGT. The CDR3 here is CASSLDRTYEQYF. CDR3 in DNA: TGTGCCAGCAGTTTGGACAGGACCTACGAGCAGTACTTC.